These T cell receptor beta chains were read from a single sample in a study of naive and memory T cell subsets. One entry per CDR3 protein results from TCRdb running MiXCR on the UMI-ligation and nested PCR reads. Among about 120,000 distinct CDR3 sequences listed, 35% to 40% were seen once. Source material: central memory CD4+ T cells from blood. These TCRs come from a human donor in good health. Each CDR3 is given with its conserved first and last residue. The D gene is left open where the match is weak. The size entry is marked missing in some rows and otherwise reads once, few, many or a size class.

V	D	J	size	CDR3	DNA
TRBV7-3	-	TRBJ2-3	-	CASSSISGTTDTQYF	TGTGCCAGCAGCTCGATTTCGGGTACCACAGATACGCAGTATTTT
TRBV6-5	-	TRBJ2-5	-	CASSYVYRGTQETQYF	TGTGCCAGCAGTTATGTCTATCGGGGTACCCAAGAGACCCAGTACTTC
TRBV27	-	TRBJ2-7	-	CASRTMTGSYEQYF	TGTGCCAGCAGAACGATGACAGGCTCCTACGAGCAGTACTTC
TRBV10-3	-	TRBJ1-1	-	CAINPGPNTEAFF	TGTGCCATCAACCCGGGCCCGAACACTGAAGCTTTCTTT
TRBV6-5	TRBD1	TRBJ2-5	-	CASSSARGSETQYF	TGTGCCAGCAGTTCTGCCAGGGGGTCGGAGACCCAGTACTTC
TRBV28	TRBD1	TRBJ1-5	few	CATQGTANQPQHF	TGTGCCACCCAAGGGACAGCAAATCAGCCCCAGCATTTT
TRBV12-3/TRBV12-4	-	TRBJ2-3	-	CASSTQTSSTDTQYF	TGTGCCAGCAGTACACAGACCAGCAGCACAGATACGCAGTATTTT
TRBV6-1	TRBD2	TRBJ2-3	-	CASRMTSRTSTDTQYF	TGTGCCAGCAGGATGACTAGCAGAACTAGCACAGATACGCAGTATTTT
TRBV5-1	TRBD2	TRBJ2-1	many	CASSLAVGLALSSYNEQFF	TGCGCCAGCAGCTTGGCTGTAGGACTAGCCTTATCCTCCTACAATGAGCAGTTCTTC
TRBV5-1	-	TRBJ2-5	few	CASSLAPGSRETQYF	TGCGCCAGCAGCCTGGCACCGGGAAGTCGAGAGACCCAGTACTTC
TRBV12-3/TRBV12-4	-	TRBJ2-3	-	CASGYQITDTQYF	TGTGCCAGCGGGTATCAGATTACAGATACGCAGTATTTT
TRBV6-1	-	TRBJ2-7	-	CASSGRDRRPGGEQYF	TGTGCCAGCAGTGGCCGGGACAGGCGTCCGGGGGGCGAGCAGTACTTC
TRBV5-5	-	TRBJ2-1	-	CASSLSYGYEQFF	TGTGCCAGCAGCTTGTCATATGGCTATGAGCAGTTCTTC
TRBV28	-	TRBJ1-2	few	CASYQGTPRQGYTF	TGTGCCAGCTACCAGGGTACCCCCAGGCAAGGCTACACCTTC
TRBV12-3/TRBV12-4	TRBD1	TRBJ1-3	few	CASSLPGQAGNTIYF	TGTGCCAGCAGTTTACCGGGACAGGCTGGAAACACCATATATTTT
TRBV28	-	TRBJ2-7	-	CASSLYGSSYEQYF	TGTGCCAGCAGTTTATACGGCAGTTCCTACGAGCAGTACTTC
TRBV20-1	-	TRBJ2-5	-	CSASEGFQETQYF	TGCAGTGCTAGTGAGGGTTTCCAAGAGACCCAGTACTTC